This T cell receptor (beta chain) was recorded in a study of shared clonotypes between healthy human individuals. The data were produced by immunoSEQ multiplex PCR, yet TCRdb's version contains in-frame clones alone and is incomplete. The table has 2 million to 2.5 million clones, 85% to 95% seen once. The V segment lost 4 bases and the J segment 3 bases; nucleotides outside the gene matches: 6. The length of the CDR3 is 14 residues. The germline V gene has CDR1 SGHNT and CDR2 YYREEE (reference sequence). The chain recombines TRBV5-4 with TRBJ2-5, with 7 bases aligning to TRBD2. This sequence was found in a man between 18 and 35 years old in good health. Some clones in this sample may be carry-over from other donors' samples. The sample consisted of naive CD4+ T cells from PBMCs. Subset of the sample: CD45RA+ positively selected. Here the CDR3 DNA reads TGTGCCAGCAGCCAAGACCTAGCGGAAGAGACCCAGTACTTC. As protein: CASSQDLAEETQYF.